This TCR beta chain was profiled in a study of cytomegalovirus exposure and HLA in healthy donors. Notes on the study in general: Accurate prediction of HLA-A and HLA-B alleles (for most subjects) was reportedly achieved from TCR beta sequences. Beyond CMV serostatus, there was no information to go on about immune exposure. Most TCR sequences were uncommon, yet certain public TCRs appeared in many donors.

PCR used 60 Vbeta primers and 13 Jbeta primers. The assay was immunoSEQ multiplex PCR, and TCRdb's table has in-frame clones only and misses some. The data hold about 120,000 clones, with approximately 76% observed a single time. This clone turned up a few times. The antigen remains unidentified. This CDR3 is built from 16 residues. Germline V gene sequence: CDR1 MNHEY, CDR2 SVGAGI. The V end lost 0 bases, the J end lost 4 bases, and 13 bases lay between the germline ends. This TCR derives from a man aged 50 or older in good health and CMV-seropositive. The chain employs TRBV6-5 and TRBJ1-5; D is perhaps TRBD1 (5 bases). The sequenced material came from PBMCs. The CDR3 bases are TGTGCCAGCAGTTACTCGAAACATGGGGGGAATCAGCCCCAGCATTTT. It is translated as CASSYSKHGGNQPQHF.